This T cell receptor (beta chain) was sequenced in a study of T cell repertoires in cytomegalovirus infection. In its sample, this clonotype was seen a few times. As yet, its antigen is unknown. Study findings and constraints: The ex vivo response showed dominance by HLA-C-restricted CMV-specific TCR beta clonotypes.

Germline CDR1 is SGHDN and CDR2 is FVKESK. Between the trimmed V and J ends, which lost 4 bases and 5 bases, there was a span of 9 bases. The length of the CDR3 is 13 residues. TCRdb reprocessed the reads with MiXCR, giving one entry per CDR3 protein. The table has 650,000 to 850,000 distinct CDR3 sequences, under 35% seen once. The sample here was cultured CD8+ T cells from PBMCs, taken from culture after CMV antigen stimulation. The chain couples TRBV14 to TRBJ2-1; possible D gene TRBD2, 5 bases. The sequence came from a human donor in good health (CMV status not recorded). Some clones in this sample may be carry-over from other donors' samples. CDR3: CASSPEEDNEQFF. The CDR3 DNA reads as TGTGCCAGCAGCCCTGAGGAGGACAATGAGCAGTTCTTC.